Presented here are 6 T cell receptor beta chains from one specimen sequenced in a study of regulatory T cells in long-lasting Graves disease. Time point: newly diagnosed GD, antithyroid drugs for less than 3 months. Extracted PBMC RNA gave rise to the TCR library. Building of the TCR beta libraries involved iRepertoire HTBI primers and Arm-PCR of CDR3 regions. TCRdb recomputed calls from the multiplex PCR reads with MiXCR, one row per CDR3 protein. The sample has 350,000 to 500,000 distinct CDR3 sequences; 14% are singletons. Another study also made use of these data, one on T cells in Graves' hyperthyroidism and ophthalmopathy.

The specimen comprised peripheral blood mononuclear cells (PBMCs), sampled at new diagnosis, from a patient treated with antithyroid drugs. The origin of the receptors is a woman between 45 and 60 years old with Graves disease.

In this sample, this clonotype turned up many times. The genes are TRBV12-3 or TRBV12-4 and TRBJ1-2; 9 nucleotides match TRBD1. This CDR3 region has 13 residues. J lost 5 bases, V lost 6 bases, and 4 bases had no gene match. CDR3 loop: CASSSDRGYGYTF. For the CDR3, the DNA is TGTGCCAGCAGCTCCGACAGGGGGTATGGCTACACCTTC.

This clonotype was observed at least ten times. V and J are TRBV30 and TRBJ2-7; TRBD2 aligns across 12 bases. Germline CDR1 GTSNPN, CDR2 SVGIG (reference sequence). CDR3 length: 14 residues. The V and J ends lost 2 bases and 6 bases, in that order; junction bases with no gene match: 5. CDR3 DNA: TGTGCCTGGAGTTCCCCGGGACTAGCGGGCGAGCAGTACTTC. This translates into CAWSSPGLAGEQYF.

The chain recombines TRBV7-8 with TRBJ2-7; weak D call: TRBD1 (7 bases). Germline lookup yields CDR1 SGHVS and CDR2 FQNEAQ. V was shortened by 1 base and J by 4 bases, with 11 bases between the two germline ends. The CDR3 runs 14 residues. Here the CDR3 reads CASSLVQGGYEQYF. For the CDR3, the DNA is TGTGCCAGCAGCTTAGTTCAGGGGGGATACGAGCAGTACTTC.

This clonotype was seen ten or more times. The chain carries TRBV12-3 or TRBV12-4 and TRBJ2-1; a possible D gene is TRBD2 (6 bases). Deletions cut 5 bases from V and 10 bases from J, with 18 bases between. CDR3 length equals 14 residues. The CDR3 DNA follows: TGTGCCAGCAGTCCCCTGGGACTCCGCAACGAGCAGTTCTTC. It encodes CASSPLGLRNEQFF.

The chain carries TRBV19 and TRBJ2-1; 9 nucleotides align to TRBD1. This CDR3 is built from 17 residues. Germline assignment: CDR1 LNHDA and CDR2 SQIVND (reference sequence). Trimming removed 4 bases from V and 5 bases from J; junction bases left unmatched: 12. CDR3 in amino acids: CASSKAGQGSFNNEQFF. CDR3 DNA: TGTGCCAGTAGTAAGGCTGGACAGGGGAGTTTTAACAATGAGCAGTTCTTC.

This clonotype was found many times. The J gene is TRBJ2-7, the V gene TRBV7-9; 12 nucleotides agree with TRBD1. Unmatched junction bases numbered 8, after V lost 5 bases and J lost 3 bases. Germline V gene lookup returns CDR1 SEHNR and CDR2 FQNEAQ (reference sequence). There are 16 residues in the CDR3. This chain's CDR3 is CASSTRDRGQVYEQYF. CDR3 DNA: TGTGCCAGCAGCACCCGGGACAGGGGGCAGGTCTACGAGCAGTACTTC.